The T cell receptor beta chain under discussion was sequenced for a study of T cells in Graves' hyperthyroidism and ophthalmopathy (dated by TCRdb to the late 2010s). Regarding the study in general: To identify distinguishing TCR V-J signatures, a discovery cohort of 100 or so patients was used, comprising some 45 with Graves' ophthalmopathy and some 60 with stable Graves' hyperthyroidism. Whether ophthalmopathy could be predicted prospectively was tested in an independent validation cohort made up of roughly 20 hyperthyroidism patients plus 17 patients who later progressed to ophthalmopathy. The roughly 100 discovery patients were randomly divided into training and test sets at a 7:3 ratio. The study also compared thyroid tissue and blood T-cell repertoires from about 6 Graves' hyperthyroidism patients. After sampling, hyperthyroidism patients received methimazole starting at 30 mg daily, and ophthalmopathy patients received high-dose intravenous methylprednisolone. The paper describes TCR Vbeta CDR3 sequencing of roughly 130 peripheral blood samples, made up of 43 ophthalmopathy patients, 70 to 80 hyperthyroidism patients and 17 progressor patients. Overall study results and their limits: Most expanded thyroid clonotypes (frequency above 0.001) were also found in blood, which suggests that blood repertoires may mirror thyroid immune responses. During validation, the model predicted progression to ophthalmopathy a median of about 6.5 months ahead of onset, with almost 71% sensitivity and 72% to 85% specificity. Sample size was not statistically predetermined, and investigators were not blinded to group allocation. In cross-validation, a model built on a 13 V-J signature told ophthalmopathy apart from stable hyperthyroidism with about 90% sensitivity and around 81% specificity, and in testing the same model reached 80%/75%.

This clonotype was recorded a few times. The specificity of this receptor is unknown. The conserved phenylalanine or tryptophan is not found at the CDR3 terminus, so this likely reflects a read error. The DNA is omitted, as the CDR3 cannot be located on it reliably, and the CDR3 follows TCRdb's listing. A patient counted as having stable Graves' hyperthyroidism if no progression to ophthalmopathy occurred over 18 months of follow-up. Hyperthyroidism patients were newly diagnosed, with disease duration under 2 months, and aged 18 to 65 years. Patients with uncontrolled infections, other autoimmune diseases, pregnancy or lactation were excluded. Diagnoses were established on the basis of clinical symptoms, serum thyroxine and TRAb, thyroid ultrasound, and orbital computed tomography. Total RNA was extracted using Trizol reagent, and RNA quality was assessed on an Agilent 2100 Bioanalyzer. Inclusive of both ends, the CDR3 amounts to 8 amino acids. CDR1 and CDR2, per the germline V gene, are MNHNS and SASEGT.

Amplification of TCR beta CDR3 regions was carried out from RNA transcripts. The TCR CDR3 was subjected to a first round of RT-PCR using the HTBI primer set and the Qiagen OneStep RT-PCR kit. Libraries were constructed in a second round of multiplex PCR, after which size selection and purification were carried out. The libraries were sequenced on an Illumina HiSeq2000 using paired-end 100 bp reads. Under the source paper's analysis protocol: Raw data were processed with SOAPnuke, discarding reads with adapters, uncalled bases, mean Phred below 15, or no exact constant-primer or identifier match. High-quality paired reads were merged using COPE v1.2.5, and each unique nucleotide sequence was defined as a clonotype. MiTCR v1.1 was used to align the clonotypes against IMGT TRBV, TRBD and TRBJ reference segments. Only V-J combinations with frequency above 0.0001, covering 98% to 99.2% of repertoires, were analysed. A TCS score was defined as the ratio of F50 (clonal expansion) to E x V (chaos), with BLOSUM62-based TCRdist applied between CDR3 peptides within each V-J. Welch's t-statistics and random forest reduced 500 to 550 V-J features to roughly 13, which were used in a naive Bayes classifier (R e1071). Using fastp at Q25 and MiXCR, TCRdb reprocessed the public reads and kept productive beta chains. Rows with a matching CDR3 protein are joined into one entry that keeps the most common DNA and genes. The V and J calls and clone size are TCRdb's, not the authors'. The sample profile shows 560,000 or so distinct CDR3 sequences; 35% to 55% of them were found once. About 7.9% of the sample comes from the top ten.

The clonotype originates from a young woman with Graves' hyperthyroidism. Donor details come from another sample of the same person, matched by shared clones. This receptor chain uses TRBV6-1 and TRBJ1-1; the tabulated D call, TRBD1, remains unverified against the DNA. The sample consisted of peripheral blood or thyroid tissue (not recorded which). This receptor has the CDR3 CAISAGQR.